The 11 T cell receptor beta chains reported below all come from one sample, sequenced in a study of CD8+ T cells in alopecia areata. Extraction and reverse transcription of RNA yielded cDNA as the sequencing template. Repertoires were generated with immunoSEQ multiplex PCR, while TCRdb's copy carries only in-frame clones and drops some. The data contain fewer than 150,000 clones, 55% to 70% of them seen just once; the ten biggest clones take up around 2.8%. The sequenced sample consisted of CD4+ T cells sorted from blood. These receptor sequences come from a human donor in good health.

The J gene is TRBJ1-1, the V gene TRBV29-1; 8 bases map to TRBD1. CDR1 SQVTM and CDR2 ANQGSEA come from the germline V gene. CDR3 length: 13 residues. V was pared by 0 bases and J by 9 bases, with 6 bases of the junction left unmatched. CDR3 DNA sequence: TGCAGCGTTGAAGAGGGGCAGGGGGCCCAAGCTTTCTTT. Amino acid sequence: CSVEEGQGAQAFF.

The CDR3 DNA reads as TGCAGCGCTGCGCCTCAGGGATACAATGAGCAGTTCTTC. Residues: CSAAPQGYNEQFF. The chain links TRBV29-1 to TRBJ2-1; D perhaps matches TRBD1 (5 bases). The ends were cut back, 7 bases at V and 4 bases at J, with 14 bases in the middle. Germline CDR1 and CDR2: SQVTM and ANQGSEA. The CDR3 covers 13 residues.

This chain uses TRBV7-9 with TRBJ1-2; 10 bases match TRBD1. Germline lookup yields CDR1 SEHNR and CDR2 FQNEAQ (reference sequence). Unmatched junction bases numbered 2, after V lost 5 bases and J lost 2 bases. The CDR3 sequence is 14 residues long. The CDR3 spells CASSAGQGNYGYTF. CDR3 DNA sequence: TGTGCCAGCAGCGCGGGACAGGGGAACTATGGCTACACCTTC.

The chain combines TRBV4-1 with TRBJ2-4; D is possibly TRBD2 (6 bases). The CDR3 is made up of 12 amino acids. Trimming took off 8 bases at V and 3 bases at J, with 8 bases between the two ends. CDR1 and CDR2 (germline): MGHRA, YSYEKL. The CDR3 here is CASSGDKNIQYF. Written as DNA, the CDR3 is TGCGCCAGCTCGGGGGACAAAAACATTCAGTACTTC.

V gene TRBV29-1 combines with J gene TRBJ1-4; D not certain. The germline V gene has CDR1 SQVTM and CDR2 ANQGSEA. Trimming left V 4 bases short and J 7 bases short, with 7 bases between. The CDR3 consists of 11 residues. Here the CDR3 DNA reads TGCAGCGTTGTCGCAGGTGAAAAACTGTTTTTT. Its translation is CSVVAGEKLFF.

J is TRBJ2-2 and V is TRBV6-5, with D perhaps assigned TRBD1 or TRBD2 (5 bases each). Per the germline V gene, CDR1 is MNHEY and CDR2 is SVGAGI. The CDR3 length is 15 residues. Between the trimmed V and J ends, which lost 2 bases and 7 bases, there was a span of 14 bases. This chain's CDR3 is CASSYRKGRVGELFF. The CDR3 coding sequence is TGTGCCAGCAGTTACAGGAAGGGACGGGTCGGGGAGCTGTTTTTT.

The chain couples TRBV30 to TRBJ1-2; 7 nucleotides line up with TRBD1. Trimming cost V 1 base and J 7 bases; bases outside gene matches: 6. CDR1 and CDR2 (germline): GTSNPN, SVGIG (reference sequence). The CDR3 runs 13 residues. The CDR3 loop reads CAWSDRGDGGYTF. CDR3 DNA: TGTGCCTGGAGTGACAGGGGTGACGGTGGCTACACCTTC.

This sequence joins TRBV5-6 and TRBJ1-1, with unresolved D. CDR1 is SGHDT and CDR2 is YYEEEE in the germline V gene. Trimming took 0 bases from V and 11 from J, leaving 14 bases between them. The CDR3 length is 13 residues. The CDR3 here is CASSLAKRTAAFF. CDR3 DNA sequence: TGTGCCAGCAGCTTGGCCAAGAGGACGGCGGCTTTCTTT.

The chain combines TRBV5-4 with TRBJ2-5, with 9 bases lining up with TRBD2. There are 15 residues in the CDR3. CDR1 and CDR2 (germline): SGHNT, YYREEE (reference sequence). Trimming cost V 1 base and J 3 bases; bases outside gene matches: 4. Here the CDR3 reads CASSLSGGPKETQYF. The CDR3 region has the DNA TGTGCCAGCAGCTTGAGCGGGGGGCCGAAAGAGACCCAGTACTTC. Full variable domain (outside the CDR3, taken from reference TRBV5-4 and TRBJ2-5): ETGVTQSPTHLIKTRGQQVTLRCSSQSGHNTVSWYQQALGQGPQFIFQYYREEENGRGNFPPRFSGLQFPNYSSELNVNALELDDSALYLCASSLSGGPKETQYFGPGTRLLVL.

The chain employs TRBV29-1 and TRBJ2-1; 13 bases line up with TRBD2. This CDR3 is 13 amino acids long. The V gene end was trimmed by 1 base and the J gene end by 13 bases; junction bases not matched to a gene: 4. Germline values: CDR1 SQVTM, CDR2 ANQGSEA. CDR3 nucleotide sequence: TGCAGCGTTGAAGGCGGACTAGCGGGGGATCAGTTCTTC. Amino acid sequence: CSVEGGLAGDQFF.

This chain connects TRBV27 to TRBJ2-5; maybe TRBD1 (5 bases). This CDR3 has 14 amino acids. Deletions cut 5 bases from V and 2 bases from J, with 12 bases between. In germline, CDR1 is MNHEY, CDR2 SMNVEV (reference sequence). The CDR3 nucleotides are TGTGCCAGCAGTCTTAGGACACCTCAAGAGACCCAGTACTTC. This sequence encodes CASSLRTPQETQYF.